This T cell receptor beta chain was observed in a study of T cells in localized non-small cell lung cancer. CDR3 length equals 17 residues. Trimming removed 4 bases from V and 0 bases from J, with 17 bases in between. The V gene's germline CDR1 is SGHVS and CDR2 FNYEAQ. Data came from immunoSEQ multiplex PCR; TCRdb stores just in-frame clones and leaves some out. Among around 48,000 clones listed, 77% were seen once. The chain links TRBV7-6 to TRBJ2-3; D could derive from TRBD1 or TRBD2 (6 bases each). The sequences come from peripheral blood, collected before any cancer treatment. The receptor was derived from a man aged 35-69 years with stage I squamous cell lung carcinoma. The CDR3 DNA reads TGTGCCAGCAGCTCCCCCGGGGGCCACAAGAGCACAGATACGCAGTATTTT. Translated: CASSSPGGHKSTDTQYF.